This T cell receptor beta chain originates from a study of OX40 agonist ivuxolimab in advanced cancers. Background on the study: Dose-escalation patients had hepatocellular carcinoma, melanoma, renal cell or head and neck cancer. Overall study results and limits: CD8+ T cells (on average) carried more expanded clones than CD4+ T cells. Clonal expansion from baseline to week 6 occurred in both CD4+ and CD8+ T cells. Among the lowest peripheral clonal expansion occurred in 0.1-3.0 mg/kg partial responders.

This CDR3 spans 16 amino acids. Germline V gives CDR1 MNHEY, CDR2 SMNVEV (reference sequence). The V and J ends lost 4 bases and 5 bases respectively, with 20 bases between them. About this clone itself: Its antigen remains unknown.

The method was immunoSEQ multiplex PCR; TCRdb's version includes in-frame clones alone and lacks a portion of them. The sample includes roughly 71,000 clones, about 87% of them seen just once. The chain recombines TRBV27 with TRBJ2-5, with D possibly TRBD1 on 6 matching bases. The sequence came from an adult with an advanced solid tumor such as melanoma, head and neck, liver or kidney cancer. The sample was CD4+ or CD8+ T cells sorted from blood, taken in a trial of the OX40 agonist ivuxolimab. The CDR3 loop is CASSSQGWGIRETQYF. The CDR3 DNA sequence: TGTGCCAGCAGTTCCCAGGGGTGGGGGATCCGGGAGACCCAGTACTTC.